The rows below give T cell receptor beta chains drawn from one sample of a study of OX40 agonist ivuxolimab in advanced cancers. TCRdb keeps only in-frame clones here, not all; method: immunoSEQ multiplex PCR. The sample shows 63,000 or so clones, approximately 88% of them seen only once. This specimen consisted of CD4+ or CD8+ T cells sorted from blood, obtained in a trial of the OX40 agonist ivuxolimab. The origin of the receptors is an adult with an advanced solid tumor such as melanoma, head and neck, liver or kidney cancer. CDR3s include the opening cysteine and the closing phenylalanine or tryptophan.

v_call: TRBV19; cdr3_aa: CASSVTGWNEQFF
v_call: TRBV5-6; cdr3_aa: CASSLGPTLNYGYTF
v_call: TRBV15; cdr3_aa: CATSRPTVNDPGELFF
v_call: TRBV4-1; cdr3_aa: CASSQDRDYGYTF
v_call: TRBV6-1; cdr3_aa: CASRQGPEQYF
v_call: TRBV5-1; cdr3_aa: CASSLRTTSNTGELFF
v_call: TRBV7-8; cdr3_aa: CASSTEAGIRNYGYTF
v_call: TRBV28; cdr3_aa: CASSLSRRRNSPLHF
v_call: TRBV28; cdr3_aa: CASSPQGGFTEAFF
v_call: TRBV27; cdr3_aa: CASSSPFRSSYNNEQFF
v_call: TRBV30; cdr3_aa: CAWSGGGRNQPQHF
v_call: TRBV6-6; cdr3_aa: CASSYSLRNEQYF
v_call: TRBV27; cdr3_aa: CASSLYPSGGPGELFF
v_call: TRBV6-6; cdr3_aa: CASSYSNRGTEAFF
v_call: TRBV7-9; cdr3_aa: CASGGQGSYEQYF
v_call: TRBV4-3; cdr3_aa: CASSSSSGPGVYPIYF
v_call: TRBV12-2; cdr3_aa: CASRLEGQGPTEAFF
v_call: TRBV30; cdr3_aa: CAWSVLLSVFNYGYTF
v_call: TRBV18; cdr3_aa: CASSPPWRDGYTF
v_call: TRBV19; cdr3_aa: CASTATQGQRNNQPQHF
v_call: TRBV9; cdr3_aa: CASSLGAPSDTQYF
v_call: TRBV4-1; cdr3_aa: CASSQDGRSTDTQYF
v_call: TRBV9; cdr3_aa: CASSVGGETQYF
v_call: TRBV5-1; cdr3_aa: CASSTMGASYEQYF
v_call: TRBV30; cdr3_aa: CAWSTGGGREQYF
v_call: TRBV5-6; cdr3_aa: CASSGSGSSRYGYTF
v_call: TRBV29-1; cdr3_aa: CSARDRGQPNYGYTF